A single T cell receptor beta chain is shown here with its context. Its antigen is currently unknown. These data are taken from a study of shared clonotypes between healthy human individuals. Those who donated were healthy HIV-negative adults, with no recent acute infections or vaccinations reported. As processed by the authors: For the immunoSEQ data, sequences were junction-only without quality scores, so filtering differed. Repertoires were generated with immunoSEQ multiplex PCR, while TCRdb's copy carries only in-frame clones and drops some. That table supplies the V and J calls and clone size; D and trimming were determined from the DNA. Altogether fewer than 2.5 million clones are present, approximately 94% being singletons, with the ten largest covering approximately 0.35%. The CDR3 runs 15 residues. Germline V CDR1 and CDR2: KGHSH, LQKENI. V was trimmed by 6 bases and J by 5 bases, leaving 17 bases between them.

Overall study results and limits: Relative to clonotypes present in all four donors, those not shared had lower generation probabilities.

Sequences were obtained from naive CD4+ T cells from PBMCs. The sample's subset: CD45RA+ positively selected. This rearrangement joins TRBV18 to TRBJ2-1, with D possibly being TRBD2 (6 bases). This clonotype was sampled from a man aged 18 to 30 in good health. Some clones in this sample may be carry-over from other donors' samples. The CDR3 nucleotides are TGTGCCAGCTCCTCAGTAGGAGGGCGCCACAATGAGCAGTTCTTC. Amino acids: CASSSVGGRHNEQFF.